Detailed here is one TCR beta chain. The CDR3 is 15 residues long. V lost 3 bases, J lost 7 bases, and 6 bases stayed unmatched. The germline V gene has CDR1 SGDLS and CDR2 YYNGEE. The record originates from a study of graft-versus-host responses after intestinal transplantation. The overall study: Transplant types were multivisceral, liver-intestinal, or isolated intestinal.

Plating combined approximately 200,000 CFSE-labeled responder cells with approximately 200,000 irradiated, violet-dye-labeled stimulator cells. Data came from immunoSEQ multiplex PCR; TCRdb stores just in-frame clones and leaves some out. Of 8,600 or so clones in the sample, about 30% were seen once. This sample comprised alloreactive CD8+ T cells from a mixed lymphocyte reaction culture, obtained before transplantation. The subset: CFSE-low proliferating T cells sorted from approximately 6-day pre-transplant mixed lymphocyte reaction (GvH or HvG direction). The source is a human patient who was an organ donor for intestinal transplantation. The chain joins TRBV9 to TRBJ1-5; 11 positions match TRBD1. CDR3 amino acids: CASSAGQGARQPQHF. The CDR3 DNA reads TGTGCCAGCAGCGCCGGACAGGGGGCGAGACAGCCCCAGCATTTT.